The source of this T cell receptor beta chain is a study of T-cell reconstitution after alpha-beta-depleted transplantation in children. Unique molecular identifiers were used to barcode this TCRbeta library. TCRdb reprocessed the PCR reads via MiXCR and lists one record per CDR3 protein. The sample contains about 420,000 distinct CDR3 sequences, around 9.9% of which appear only once. This clonotype was detected only a few times. This TCR derives from a human donor who donated a stem cell graft to a child with acute myeloid leukemia. The sequencing used PBMCs from the stem cell graft donor, collected from the stem cell graft.

The CDR3 is CASSSLGTGVTDTQYF. The CDR3 bases are TGTGCCAGCAGCTCGCTCGGGACAGGGGTTACAGATACGCAGTATTTT. The chain has TRBV7-3 and TRBJ2-3, with 10 nucleotides matching TRBD1. The junction had 7 bases not matched to a gene; V was cut back by 4 bases and J by 3 bases. Per the germline V gene, CDR1 is SGHTA and CDR2 is FQGTGA. This CDR3 is 16 amino acids long.